The clone carrying this TCR beta chain was seen only a few times. Its antigen is undetermined. Other DNA sequences in this sample translate to the same CDR3. Use of 60 Vbeta and 13 Jbeta primers characterized the PCR. Method: immunoSEQ multiplex PCR; TCRdb's copy keeps in-frame clones and lacks some. The table lists about 82,000 clones, 85% to 90% of them singletons. In nominal health when sampled, donors likely had unrecorded immune exposures nonetheless. CDR1 is MNHEY and CDR2 is SVGAGI in the germline V gene. V was pared by 0 bases and J by 5 bases, with 8 bases between. There are 15 residues in the CDR3. This sample stems from a study of cytomegalovirus exposure and HLA in healthy donors. Study observations and caveats: Common viral pathogens (according to a later analysis) appeared linked to several of the most significant clusters. CMV serostatus was the only recorded immune exposure for donors.

Sample: PBMCs. The J gene is TRBJ1-6, the V gene TRBV6-5; perhaps TRBD1 as D (6 bases). The sequence came from a man aged 18 to 30 in good health and CMV-seronegative. The CDR3 nucleotides read TGTGCCAGCAGTTACTCGACAGGAGATAATTCACCCCTCCACTTT. Its translation is CASSYSTGDNSPLHF.